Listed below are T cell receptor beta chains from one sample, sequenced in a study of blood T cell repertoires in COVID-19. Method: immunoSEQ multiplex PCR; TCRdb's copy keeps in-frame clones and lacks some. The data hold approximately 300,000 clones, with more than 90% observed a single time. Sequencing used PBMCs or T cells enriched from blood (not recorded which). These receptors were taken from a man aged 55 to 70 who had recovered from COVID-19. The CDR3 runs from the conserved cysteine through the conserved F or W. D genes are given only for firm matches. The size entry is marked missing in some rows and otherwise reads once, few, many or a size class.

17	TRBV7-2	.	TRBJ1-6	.	CASSLGAGRSPNSPLHF	TGTGCCAGCAGCTTAGGGGCAGGGAGGAGTCCGAATTCACCCCTCCACTTT
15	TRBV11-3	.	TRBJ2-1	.	CASSSYRDNRNEQFF	TGTGCCAGCAGCTCCTACCGGGACAATCGCAATGAGCAGTTCTTC
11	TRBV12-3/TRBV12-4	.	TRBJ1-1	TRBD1	CASRNRGASSF	TGTGCCAGCAGGAACAGGGGAGCATCGAGCTTT
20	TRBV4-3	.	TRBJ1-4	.	CASSPKWGDRRTHYNEKLFF	TGCGCCAGCAGCCCCAAGTGGGGCGACAGGCGAACACATTATAATGAAAAACTGTTTTTT
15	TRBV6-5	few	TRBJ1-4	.	CASSYSQGSFEKLFF	TGTGCCAGCAGTTACTCTCAGGGGTCGTTCGAAAAACTGTTTTTT
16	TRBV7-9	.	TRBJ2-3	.	CASSPLVGQGKDTQYF	TGTGCCAGCAGCCCCCTTGTGGGGCAGGGGAAAGATACGCAGTATTTT
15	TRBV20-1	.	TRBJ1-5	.	CSASPSSGSNQPQHF	TGCAGTGCCAGTCCTTCGTCCGGTAGCAATCAGCCCCAGCATTTT
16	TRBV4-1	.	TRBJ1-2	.	CASSQDLSLTNYGYTF	TGCGCCAGCAGCCAAGATTTGTCACTGACTAACTATGGCTACACCTTC
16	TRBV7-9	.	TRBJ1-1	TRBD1	CASSLGPGQGYSEAFF	TGTGCCAGCAGCTTAGGACCGGGACAGGGCTATTCTGAAGCTTTCTTT
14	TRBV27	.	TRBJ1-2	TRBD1	CASSRQGGGYGYTF	TGTGCCAGCAGCCGACAGGGGGGGGGCTATGGCTACACCTTC
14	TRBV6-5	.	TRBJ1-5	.	CASKDNRPNQPQHF	TGTGCCAGCAAAGACAACAGGCCGAATCAGCCCCAGCATTTT
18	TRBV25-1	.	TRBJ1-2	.	CASTRTGGSDLAGYGYTF	TGTGCCAGCACCAGAACTGGAGGGAGTGACCTTGCTGGCTATGGCTACACCTTC
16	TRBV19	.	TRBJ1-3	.	CASSIRGHNSGNTIYF	TGTGCCAGTAGTATCCGGGGACACAACTCTGGAAACACCATATATTTT
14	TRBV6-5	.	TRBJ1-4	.	CASSYRRGGEKLFF	TGTGCCAGCAGTTATCGTAGGGGCGGAGAAAAACTGTTTTTT
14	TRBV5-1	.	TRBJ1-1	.	CASSLGHHDTEAFF	TGCGCCAGCAGCCTGGGACACCACGACACTGAAGCTTTCTTT
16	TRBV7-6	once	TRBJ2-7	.	CASSPSAGDTAYEQYF	TGTGCCAGCAGCCCGTCAGCCGGGGACACCGCCTACGAGCAGTACTTC
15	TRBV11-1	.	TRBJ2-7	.	CASRDHATDNYEQYF	TGTGCCAGCAGGGACCACGCGACGGACAACTACGAGCAGTACTTC
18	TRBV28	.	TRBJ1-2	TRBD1	CASSSVARDRKNNYGYTF	TGTGCCAGCAGTTCGGTGGCTCGGGACAGGAAAAACAACTATGGCTACACCTTC
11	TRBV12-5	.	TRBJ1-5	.	CASGQNQPQHF	TGTGCTAGTGGCCAAAATCAGCCCCAGCATTTT
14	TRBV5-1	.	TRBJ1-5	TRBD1	CASSLAPGGQPQHF	TGCGCCAGCAGCTTGGCCCCAGGGGGACAGCCCCAGCATTTT
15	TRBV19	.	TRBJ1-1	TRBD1	CASSIGDRVGTEAFF	TGTGCCAGTAGTATCGGGGACAGGGTTGGCACTGAAGCTTTCTTT
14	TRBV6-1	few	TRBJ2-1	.	CASSEGGTYNEQFF	TGTGCCAGCAGTGAGGGGGGTACCTACAATGAGCAGTTCTTC
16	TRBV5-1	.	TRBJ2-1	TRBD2	CASRGTSGRTGNEQFF	TGCGCCAGCAGGGGGACTAGCGGGAGGACGGGGAATGAGCAGTTCTTC
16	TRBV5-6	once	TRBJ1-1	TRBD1	CASSLEGQGPVTEAFF	TGTGCCAGCAGCTTGGAGGGACAGGGCCCGGTCACTGAAGCTTTCTTT
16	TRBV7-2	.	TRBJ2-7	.	CASSLEGVAARGEQYF	TGTGCCAGCAGCTTAGAAGGTGTCGCGGCAAGGGGCGAGCAGTACTTC
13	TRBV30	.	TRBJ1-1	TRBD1	CAWSVQGATEAFF	TGTGCCTGGAGTGTACAGGGGGCCACTGAAGCTTTCTTT
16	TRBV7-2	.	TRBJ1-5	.	CASSLAPRGGSQPQHF	TGTGCCAGCAGCTTAGCCCCGCGGGGTGGTTCTCAGCCCCAGCATTTT
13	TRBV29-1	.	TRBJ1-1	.	CSVLGGENTEAFF	TGCAGCGTTTTGGGGGGGGAGAACACTGAAGCTTTCTTT
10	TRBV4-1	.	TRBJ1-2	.	CASRGHGYTF	TGCGCCAGCAGGGGCCATGGCTACACCTTC
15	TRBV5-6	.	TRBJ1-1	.	CASSLAVRLPTEAFF	TGTGCCAGCAGCTTGGCCGTCAGATTGCCCACTGAAGCTTTCTTT
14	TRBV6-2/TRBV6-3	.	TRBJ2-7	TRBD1	CASSYVDRGGEQYF	TGTGCCAGCAGTTACGTGGACAGGGGCGGCGAGCAGTACTTC
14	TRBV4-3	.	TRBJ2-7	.	CASSHGGQSYEQYF	TGCGCCAGCAGCCACGGGGGGCAGAGCTACGAGCAGTACTTC
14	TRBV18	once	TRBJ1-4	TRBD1	CASSPTGGNEKLFF	TGTGCCAGCTCACCGACAGGGGGGAATGAAAAACTGTTTTTT
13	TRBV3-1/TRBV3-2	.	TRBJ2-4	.	CASSRTGENIQYF	TGTGCCAGCAGCCGTACGGGGGAAAACATTCAGTACTTC
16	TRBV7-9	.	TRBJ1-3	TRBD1	CASITHTGDSGNTIYF	TGTGCCAGCATCACTCATACAGGGGACTCTGGAAACACCATATATTTT
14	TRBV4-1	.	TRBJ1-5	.	CASSPGQHNQPQHF	TGCGCCAGCAGCCCAGGACAGCACAATCAGCCCCAGCATTTT
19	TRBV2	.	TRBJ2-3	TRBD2	CASIRVLAGGPRSTDTQYF	TGTGCCAGCATCCGTGTTTTGGCGGGAGGACCAAGAAGCACAGATACGCAGTATTTT
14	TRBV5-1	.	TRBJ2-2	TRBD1	CASSLTGDTGELFF	TGCGCCAGCAGCCTCACAGGGGATACCGGGGAGCTGTTTTTT
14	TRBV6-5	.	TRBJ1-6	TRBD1	CASRPGQDNSPLHF	TGTGCCAGCAGGCCGGGACAGGATAATTCACCCCTCCACTTT
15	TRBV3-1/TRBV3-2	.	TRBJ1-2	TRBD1	CASSPYQGANYGYTF	TGTGCCAGCAGCCCCTACCAGGGGGCTAACTATGGCTACACCTTC
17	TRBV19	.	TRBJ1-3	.	CASSSRLNRARGNTIYF	TGTGCCAGTAGTAGTCGCCTTAACAGGGCCCGCGGAAACACCATATATTTT
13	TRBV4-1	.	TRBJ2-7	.	CASSRSEGYEQYF	TGCGCCAGCAGCCGGAGTGAGGGCTACGAGCAGTACTTC
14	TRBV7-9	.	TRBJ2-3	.	CASSRDTTTDTQYF	TGTGCCAGCAGCCGGGACACAACCACAGATACGCAGTATTTT